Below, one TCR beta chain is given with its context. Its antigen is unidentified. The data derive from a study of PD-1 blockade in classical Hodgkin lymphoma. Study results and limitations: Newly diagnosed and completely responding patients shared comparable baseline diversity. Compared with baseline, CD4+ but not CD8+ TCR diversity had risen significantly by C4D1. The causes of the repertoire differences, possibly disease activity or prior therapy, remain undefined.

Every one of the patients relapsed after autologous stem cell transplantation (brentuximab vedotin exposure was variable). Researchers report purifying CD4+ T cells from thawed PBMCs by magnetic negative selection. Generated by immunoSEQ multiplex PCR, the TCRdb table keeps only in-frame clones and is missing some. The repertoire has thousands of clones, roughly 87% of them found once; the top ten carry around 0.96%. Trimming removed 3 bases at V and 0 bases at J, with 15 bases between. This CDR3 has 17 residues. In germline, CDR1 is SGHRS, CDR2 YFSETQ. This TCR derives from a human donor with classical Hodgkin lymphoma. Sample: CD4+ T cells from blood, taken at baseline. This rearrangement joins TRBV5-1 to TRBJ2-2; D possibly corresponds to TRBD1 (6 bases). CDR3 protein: CASSYKTGTTNTGELFF. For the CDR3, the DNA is TGCGCCAGCAGCTATAAGACCGGGACAACGAACACCGGGGAGCTGTTTTTT.